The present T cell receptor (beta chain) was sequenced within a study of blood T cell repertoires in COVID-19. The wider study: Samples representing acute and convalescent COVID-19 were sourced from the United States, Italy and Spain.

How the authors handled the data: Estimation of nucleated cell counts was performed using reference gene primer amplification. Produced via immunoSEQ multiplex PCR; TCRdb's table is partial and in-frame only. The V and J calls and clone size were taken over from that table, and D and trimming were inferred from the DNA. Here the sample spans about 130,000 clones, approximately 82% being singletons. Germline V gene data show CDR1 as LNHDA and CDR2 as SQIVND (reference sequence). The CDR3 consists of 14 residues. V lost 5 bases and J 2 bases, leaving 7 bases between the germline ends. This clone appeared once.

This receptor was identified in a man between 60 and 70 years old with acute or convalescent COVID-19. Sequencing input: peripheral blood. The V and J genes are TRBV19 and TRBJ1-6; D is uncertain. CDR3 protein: CASSAKPYNSPLHF. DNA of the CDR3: TGTGCCAGTAGTGCGAAACCCTATAATTCACCCCTCCACTTT.